This TCR beta chain is from a study of cytomegalovirus exposure and HLA in healthy donors. This CDR3 is built from 15 residues. Deletions cut 4 bases from V and 2 bases from J, with 13 bases between. CDR1 is SGDLS, CDR2 YYNGEE, per germline. PCR involved 60 Vbeta and 13 Jbeta primers. Generated by immunoSEQ multiplex PCR, the TCRdb table keeps only in-frame clones and is missing some. The repertoire holds tens of thousands of clones, roughly 78% seen once, with roughly 2.6% in the top ten. This chain uses TRBV9 with TRBJ2-1; D not resolved. Input material: PBMCs. The sequence was obtained from a male donor in good health and CMV-seropositive. The CDR3 sequence is CASSQDPAAYNEQFF. The CDR3 DNA is TGTGCCAGCAGCCAAGATCCTGCGGCCTACAATGAGCAGTTCTTC.